The T cell receptor beta chain under discussion was sequenced for a study of tumor-infiltrating lymphocytes in localized non-small cell lung cancer (TCRdb year 2021). Study-level background: Patients whose samples were collected after neoadjuvant chemotherapy, as well as both smokers and never-smokers and several histologies, were included in the cohort. Each patient provided resected tumor tissue plus uninvolved lung tissue from the same patient, with the uninvolved lung tissue described as non-adjacent to the tumor. A total of roughly 50 patients were included in the paired tumor versus uninvolved lung comparison of immunoSEQ T-cell fraction. The overall ICON cohort was composed of around 140 surgical patients with localized non-small cell lung cancer whose tumors were resected. Flow cytometry, multiplex immunofluorescence, RNA-seq, exome sequencing and proteomics were applied to the same patients as TCR sequencing, which was one of several integrated assays. General conclusions and limits of the study: Because different assays used different pieces of the same tissue, technical variation could not be distinguished from intratumor heterogeneity. The TCR-derived T-cell fraction showed no difference between the flow cytometry-defined immunotypes IM1 (good prognosis) and IM2 (poor prognosis). Higher T cell infiltration in tumors than in uninvolved lung tissue was supported by TCRbeta sequencing, consistent with immunofluorescence CD3 counts. Since assay coverage differed from patient to patient depending on how much tissue was available, TCR sequencing was done for only a subset of the cohort.

ICON enrollment began in April 2016, and the last patient was enrolled in September 2018. Fresh tumor and matched uninvolved tissue for in-depth immune analyses, including TCR sequencing, were collected from a subcohort of about 77 patients. No cell sorting was done, and TCR sequencing was instead run on DNA isolated from bulk tissue. TCR sequencing with the immunoSEQ assay provided the T-cell fraction in tumor and uninvolved lung tissue. The paper's data handling went like this. For survival analysis, patients were divided into high (upper tertile) and low (lower two tertiles) T-cell fraction groups, which were compared by log-rank test. Paired tumor versus uninvolved lung differences in T-cell fraction were tested with a signed-rank test. TCRdb took this table from immuneACCESS and kept in-frame rearrangements with V and J called. Such tables lack part of the clones; where checked against another copy, unresolved V genes explain under half of the gap, and the rest is unexplained. The V and J calls and clone size are taken from that table; D and trimming were inferred from the DNA. The sample contains about 12,000 clones, over 75% of them found a single time. More than 3% of the sample comes from the top ten.

On this clone: This receptor's antigen is unknown. No base-level quality is on record; no much larger clone is a single base apart.

Looking up the germline V gene yields CDR1 SGHAT and CDR2 FQNNGV. Its CDR3 holds 14 amino acids, cysteine through phenylalanine. Only the CDR3 part of the read is kept: 42 bases, read in frame from the first base. At the junction V is shortened by 5 bases and J by 2 bases, with 12 bases in between. The sequencing sample was made of uninvolved lung tissue not adjacent to the tumor. Recombination joined TRBV11-2 with TRBJ2-5; tentative D gene TRBD1, with 6 bases matching. The clonotype originates from a human donor with non-small cell lung cancer. CDR3 protein: CASSVQGGQETQYF. At the DNA level, the sequence is TGTGCCAGCAGCGTACAGGGTGGGCAAGAGACCCAGTACTTC.